This T cell receptor beta chain originates from a study of beta chain features in type 1 diabetes. Looking at the study overall: There was similarity between patients and healthy donors in age, gender and cell yields.

About this clone: The antigen is unknown.

Of the isolated RNA, all was reverse transcribed, and so the sequenced material was expressed TCRB transcripts. Here immunoSEQ multiplex PCR was the method, and the copy in TCRdb shows in-frame clones only, minus some. The profile shows 350,000 to 400,000 clones, more than 12% of them singletons. Looked up from germline, CDR1 is SGHNT and CDR2 is YENEEA. Trimming took 5 bases from V and 6 from J, leaving 13 bases between them. This CDR3 is 13 amino acids long. Notes on the study in general: The naive, central memory and Treg TCRB repertoires of patients appeared to be more similar to one another than those of healthy donors.

The sequencing sample was made of naive CD4+ T cells from blood. This clonotype was obtained from a woman aged 18-29 years in good health. The chain recombines TRBV11-3 with TRBJ1-1; a possible D gene is TRBD1 (5 bases). This CDR3 reads CASSRDSRAEAFF. The DNA for the CDR3 is TGTGCCAGCAGCCGCGACAGCCGGGCTGAAGCTTTCTTT.